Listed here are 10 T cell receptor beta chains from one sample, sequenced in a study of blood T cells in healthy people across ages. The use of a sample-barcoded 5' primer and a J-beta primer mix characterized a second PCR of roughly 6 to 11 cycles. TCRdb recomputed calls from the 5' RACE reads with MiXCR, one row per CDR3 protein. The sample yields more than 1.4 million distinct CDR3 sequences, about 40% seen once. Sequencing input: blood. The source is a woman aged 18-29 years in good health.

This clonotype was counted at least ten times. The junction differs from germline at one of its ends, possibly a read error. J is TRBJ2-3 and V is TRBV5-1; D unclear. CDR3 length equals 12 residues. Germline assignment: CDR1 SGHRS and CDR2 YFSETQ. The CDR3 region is CASSLNTDTQYF. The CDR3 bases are TGTGCCAGCAGCTTGAACACAGATACGCAGTATTTT.

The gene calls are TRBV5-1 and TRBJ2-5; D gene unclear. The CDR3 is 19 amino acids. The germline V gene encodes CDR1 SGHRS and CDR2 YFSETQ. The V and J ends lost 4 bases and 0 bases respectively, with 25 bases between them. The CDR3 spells CASSPGRPQRYQYQETQYF. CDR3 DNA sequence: TGCGCCAGCAGCCCTGGAAGGCCACAAAGGTATCAATACCAAGAGACCCAGTACTTC.

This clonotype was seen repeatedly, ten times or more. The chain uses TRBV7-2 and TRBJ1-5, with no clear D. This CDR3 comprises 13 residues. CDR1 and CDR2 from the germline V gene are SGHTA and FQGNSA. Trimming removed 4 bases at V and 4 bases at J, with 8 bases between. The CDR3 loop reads CASSSDGNQPQHF. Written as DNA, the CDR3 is TGTGCCAGCAGCTCGGACGGAAATCAGCCCCAGCATTTT.

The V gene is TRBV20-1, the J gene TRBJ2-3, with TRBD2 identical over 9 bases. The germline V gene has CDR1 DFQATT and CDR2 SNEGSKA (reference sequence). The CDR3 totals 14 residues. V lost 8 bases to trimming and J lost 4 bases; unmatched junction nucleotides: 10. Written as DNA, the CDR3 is TGCAGTAGACCGGGACTAGCAGATTCAGATACGCAGTATTTT. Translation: CSRPGLADSDTQYF.

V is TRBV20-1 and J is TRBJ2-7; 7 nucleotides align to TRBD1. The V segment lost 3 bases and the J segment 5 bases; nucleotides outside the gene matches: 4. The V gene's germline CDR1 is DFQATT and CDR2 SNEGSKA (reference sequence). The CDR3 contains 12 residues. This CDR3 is CSASRTGNEQYF. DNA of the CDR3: TGCAGTGCTAGTCGGACAGGTAACGAGCAGTACTTC.

DNA of the CDR3: TGCGCCAGCAGCCATGCCAGACGGGCTAACTATGGCTACACCTTC. This sequence encodes CASSHARRANYGYTF. This chain links TRBV5-1 with TRBJ1-2; no definite D call. Trimming shortened V by 4 bases and J by 0 bases, and 13 bases separated the two germline ends. Germline V gives CDR1 SGHRS, CDR2 YFSETQ. The CDR3 is made up of 15 amino acids.

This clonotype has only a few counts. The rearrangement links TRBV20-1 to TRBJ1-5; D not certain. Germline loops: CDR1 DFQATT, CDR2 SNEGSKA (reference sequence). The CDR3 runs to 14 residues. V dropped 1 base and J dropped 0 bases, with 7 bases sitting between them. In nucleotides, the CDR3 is TGCAGTGCTAGAGGGCCAGGTAGCAATCAGCCCCAGCATTTT. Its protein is CSARGPGSNQPQHF.

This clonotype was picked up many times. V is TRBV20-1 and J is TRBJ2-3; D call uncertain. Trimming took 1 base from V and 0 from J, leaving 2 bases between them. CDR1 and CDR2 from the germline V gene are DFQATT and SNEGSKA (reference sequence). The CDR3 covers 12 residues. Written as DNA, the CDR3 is TGCAGTGCTAGAGGCAGCACAGATACGCAGTATTTT. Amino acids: CSARGSTDTQYF.

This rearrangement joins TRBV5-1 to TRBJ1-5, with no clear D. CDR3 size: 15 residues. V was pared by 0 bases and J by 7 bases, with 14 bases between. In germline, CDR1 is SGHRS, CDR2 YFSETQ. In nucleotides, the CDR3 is TGCGCCAGCAGCTTGGAAGGCAGGCGAGACCAGCCCCAGCATTTT. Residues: CASSLEGRRDQPQHF.

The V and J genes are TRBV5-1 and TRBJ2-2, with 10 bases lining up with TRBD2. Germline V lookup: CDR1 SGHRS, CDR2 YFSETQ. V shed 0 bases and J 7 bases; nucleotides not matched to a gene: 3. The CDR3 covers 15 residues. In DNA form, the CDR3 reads TGCGCCAGCAGCTTGGAAACTAGCGGGATCGGGGAGCTGTTTTTT. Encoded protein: CASSLETSGIGELFF. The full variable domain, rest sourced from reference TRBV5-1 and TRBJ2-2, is KAGVTQTPRYLIKTRGQQVTLSCSPISGHRSVSWYQQTPGQGLQFLFEYFSETQRNKGNFPGRFSGRQFSNSRSEMNVSTLELGDSALYLCASSLETSGIGELFFGEGSRLTVL.